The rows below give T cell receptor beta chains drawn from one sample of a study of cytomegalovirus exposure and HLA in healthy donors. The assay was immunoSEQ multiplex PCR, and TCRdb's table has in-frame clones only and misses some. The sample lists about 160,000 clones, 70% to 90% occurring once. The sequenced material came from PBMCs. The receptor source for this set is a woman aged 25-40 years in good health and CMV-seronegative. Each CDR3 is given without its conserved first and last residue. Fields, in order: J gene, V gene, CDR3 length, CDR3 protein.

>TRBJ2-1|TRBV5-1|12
ASSSPGQDNEQF
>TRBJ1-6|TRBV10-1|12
ASSEDRAASPLH
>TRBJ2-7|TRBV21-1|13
ASSPYAGKTYEQY
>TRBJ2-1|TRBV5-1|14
ASSLVGDRFLNEQF
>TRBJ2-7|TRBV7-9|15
ASSPPGGTQFTYEQY
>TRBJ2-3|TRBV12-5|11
ASGRSGVDTQY
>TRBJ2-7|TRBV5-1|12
ASARTYRSYEQY
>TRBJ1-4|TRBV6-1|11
ASSEQGYEKLF
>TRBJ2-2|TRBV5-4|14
ASSTGTGIGTGELF
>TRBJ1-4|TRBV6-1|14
ASSEHPGQANEKLF
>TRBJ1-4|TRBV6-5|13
ASSYSQGTNEKLF
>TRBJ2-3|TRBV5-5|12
ASSFSGATDTQY
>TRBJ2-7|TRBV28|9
ASRALYEQY
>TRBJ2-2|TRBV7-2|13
ASTSIPSATGELF
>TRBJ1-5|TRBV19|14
ASSFVGQNPNQPQH
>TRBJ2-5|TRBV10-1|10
ASSSGQGLPY
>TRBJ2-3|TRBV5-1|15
ASSSGLAGGRTDTQY
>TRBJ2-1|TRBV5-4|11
ASSFLVNDEQF
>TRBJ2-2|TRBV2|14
ASRQTGTSGSGELF
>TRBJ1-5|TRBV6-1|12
ASSQQEYNQPQH
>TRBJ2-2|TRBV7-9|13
ASSPTGQSSGELF